This T cell receptor beta chain was identified in a study of T cells in Graves' hyperthyroidism and ophthalmopathy. Background on the study: Peripheral blood was taken when the disease was first diagnosed, before any treatment began.

Trimming removed 5 bases at V and 8 bases at J, with 11 bases between. Germline assignment: CDR1 SGHKS and CDR2 YYEKEE (reference sequence). The CDR3 loop spans 12 amino acids. This clonotype has ten or more counts. Its matching antigen is unknown. General observations from the study: Ophthalmopathy was separated from stable hyperthyroidism by a 13 V-J model.

PBMCs came from more than 9.5 ml fresh peripheral blood. TCR beta CDR3 regions were amplified from RNA transcripts. When the TCR CDR3 underwent first-round RT-PCR, the HTBI primer set was used. TCRdb analysed the multiplex PCR reads with MiXCR anew, one entry per CDR3 protein. The data show about 600,000 distinct CDR3 sequences, approximately 14% seen once. Sequencing used blood. This chain uses TRBV5-5 with TRBJ2-1; TRBD1 might be the D (6 bases). The TCR originated in a woman aged 18-35 years with Graves' ophthalmopathy. CDR3 DNA: TGTGCCAGCAGGTCACAGGGAGATGAGCAGTTCTTC. This sequence encodes CASRSQGDEQFF. Full variable domain (remainder filled in from reference TRBV5-5 and TRBJ2-1): DAGVTQSPTHLIKTRGQQVTLRCSPISGHKSVSWYQQVLGQGPQFIFQYYEKEERGRGNFPDRFSARQFPNYSSELNVNALLLGDSALYLCASRSQGDEQFFGPGTRLTVL.